This T cell receptor beta chain was recovered during a study of blood T cell repertoires in COVID-19. The overall study: COVID-19 samples collected from the United States, Italy and Spain covered acute and convalescent phases. PBMCs, B-cell-depleted T cells, or T cells provided the cDNA or gDNA that made up the material.

Germline V gives CDR1 MNHEY, CDR2 SMNVEV (reference sequence). The CDR3 is 15 residues long. J lost 11 bases, V lost 5 bases, and 17 bases had no gene match. Per the original data handling: Scientists estimated how many nucleated cells there were by amplifying reference gene primers. Generated by immunoSEQ multiplex PCR, the TCRdb table keeps only in-frame clones and is missing some. V, J and clone size reflect that table, while D and trimming were determined from the DNA. This sample has about 14,000 clones, with 75% to 85% found just once. The clonotype was recovered from a woman aged 50 to 60 with active or convalescent COVID-19. The sample consisted of peripheral blood. V is TRBV27 and J is TRBJ1-1; TRBD1 agrees at 7 bases. CDR3 nucleotides: TGTGCCAGCAGTAACCTCCTGACAGGGCCATTAGAGGCTTTCTTT. It is translated as CASSNLLTGPLEAFF.